These 24 T cell receptor beta chains were sequenced from one sample in a study of early T cells in non-severe SARS-CoV-2 infection. TCRdb reanalysed the 5' RACE reads using MiXCR and keeps one entry per CDR3 protein. The data hold some 62,000 distinct CDR3 sequences, with 8.5% to 9.5% observed a single time. Sequencing used whole blood. The receptors stem from an adult who was a healthcare worker with PCR-confirmed SARS-CoV-2 infection or an uninfected control (not recorded which).

There are a few counts of this clonotype. The genes are TRBV20-1 and TRBJ2-5, with 8 bases identical to TRBD2. Germline V gene data show CDR1 as DFQATT and CDR2 as SNEGSKA (reference sequence). CDR3 size: 16 residues. J gave up 5 bases and V 0 bases, and 11 bases lay outside the gene matches. DNA for the CDR3: TGCAGTGCTAGAGATCGGGAGGGGGGGCCGATGGAGACCCAGTACTTC. As protein: CSARDREGGPMETQYF.

This chain links TRBV5-6 with TRBJ2-5; 7 bases fit TRBD1. The CDR3 is 14 amino acids. The J segment lost 4 bases and the V segment lost 5 bases, leaving 8 bases of the junction unmatched. CDR1 SGHDT and CDR2 YYEEEE come from the germline V gene. The CDR3 DNA sequence: TGTGCCAGCAGACAAGGGACAGCAGTAGAGACCCAGTACTTC. This gives the protein CASRQGTAVETQYF.

This chain links TRBV20-1 with TRBJ2-1; the D is unclear. Germline V gene sequence: CDR1 DFQATT, CDR2 SNEGSKA (reference sequence). The CDR3 is 15 residues long. V was clipped by 0 bases and J by 5 bases, with 14 bases between them. CDR3 sequence: CSARESGIINNEQFF. CDR3 coding DNA: TGCAGTGCTAGAGAGTCGGGCATCATCAACAATGAGCAGTTCTTC.

V is TRBV2 and J is TRBJ1-4, with D unclear. Looked up from germline, CDR1 is SNHLY and CDR2 is FYNNEI. V was clipped by 2 bases and J by 1 base, with 11 bases between them. The CDR3 consists of 16 residues. CDR3 coding DNA: TGTGCCAGCAGTGAAAGTTTACCAAAAACTAATGAAAAACTGTTTTTT. Translating gives CASSESLPKTNEKLFF.

This clonotype appeared many times. The chain couples TRBV29-1 to TRBJ2-5; D not resolved. Germline lookup yields CDR1 SQVTM and CDR2 ANQGSEA. The ends were cut back, 0 bases at V and 7 bases at J, with 6 bases in the middle. The CDR3 covers 11 residues. Written as DNA, the CDR3 is TGCAGCGTTGAAGATTTAGGGACCCAGTACTTC. Protein sequence: CSVEDLGTQYF.

This rearrangement joins TRBV7-2 to TRBJ2-1; D is possibly TRBD1 or TRBD2 (5 bases each). The CDR3 contains 15 residues. The V gene's germline CDR1 is SGHTA and CDR2 FQGNSA. The ends were cut back, 5 bases at V and 2 bases at J, with 13 bases in the middle. The CDR3 sequence: CASSPRGGTYNEQFF. The CDR3 DNA sequence: TGTGCCAGCAGCCCCCGGGGCGGAACCTACAATGAGCAGTTCTTC.

This clonotype was picked up a small number of times. The rearrangement links TRBV12-3 or TRBV12-4 to TRBJ2-5; D not resolved. The CDR3 spans 16 residues. Trimming took 5 bases from V and 1 from J, leaving 17 bases between them. This chain's CDR3 is CASSPILRAVQETQYF. In DNA form, the CDR3 reads TGTGCCAGCAGTCCTATCCTGAGAGCCGTCCAAGAGACCCAGTACTTC.

This chain connects TRBV12-3 or TRBV12-4 to TRBJ2-1; 7 nucleotides match TRBD1. CDR3 length: 15 amino acids. J was trimmed by 1 base and V by 4 bases; bases with no gene match: 4. In DNA form, the CDR3 reads TGTGCCAGCAGTTCCGGGGACAGTTCCTACAATGAGCAGTTCTTC. Residues: CASSSGDSSYNEQFF.

This clonotype was observed a few times. The chain carries TRBV7-9 and TRBJ1-1; D unclear. V gave up 0 bases and J gave up 7 bases, with 9 bases separating them. The germline gives CDR1 SEHNR, CDR2 FQNEAQ (reference sequence). The CDR3 is 13 amino acids. The CDR3 bases are TGTGCCAGCAGCTTAGCACCGGGCGATGAAGCTTTCTTT. Residues: CASSLAPGDEAFF.

The CDR3 sequence is CATSDSARGSKVDRYNEQFF. DNA for the CDR3: TGTGCCACCAGTGACTCCGCTCGGGGTTCAAAGGTGGACCGTTACAATGAGCAGTTCTTC. The gene calls are TRBV24-1 and TRBJ2-1; tentative D call: TRBD2 (5 bases). The CDR3 is 20 residues long. The V end lost 4 bases, the J end lost 4 bases, and 28 bases lay between the germline ends. Germline values: CDR1 KGHDR, CDR2 SFDVKD.

CDR3 protein: CASSTQPHLSYEQYV. CDR3 DNA: TGTGCCAGCAGCACTCAACCCCACCTGAGCTACGAGCAGTACGTC. V is TRBV13 and J is TRBJ2-7; D gene ambiguous. V was trimmed by 5 bases and J by 3 bases, leaving 17 bases between them. Germline V gives CDR1 PRHDT, CDR2 FYEKMQ (reference sequence). The CDR3 runs 15 residues.

The chain is built from TRBV10-1 and TRBJ1-1; 8 bases line up with TRBD1. The CDR3 is 16 amino acids. V lost 5 bases, J lost 4 bases, and 12 bases stayed unmatched. CDR1 and CDR2 (germline): WNHNN, SYGVQD (reference sequence). The CDR3 spells CASSPNSDRERTEAFF. The CDR3 nucleotides read TGCGCCAGCAGTCCGAACTCGGACAGGGAGCGCACTGAAGCTTTCTTT.

This clonotype has ten or more counts. This chain uses TRBV5-4 with TRBJ2-7, with D hard to call. V shed 4 bases and J shed 1 base, with 9 bases lying between them. This CDR3 spans 13 amino acids. The germline gives CDR1 SGHNT, CDR2 YYREEE (reference sequence). CDR3 sequence reads: CASSLEDSYEQYV. The CDR3 DNA reads as TGTGCCAGCAGCCTGGAAGATTCCTACGAGCAGTACGTC.

The CDR3 reads CASSLGSTNTGELFF. In DNA form, the CDR3 reads TGCGCCAGCAGCTTAGGTTCGACGAACACCGGGGAGCTGTTTTTT. V gene TRBV5-1 combines with J gene TRBJ2-2; no clear D. The CDR3 extends over 15 amino acids. The V end was cut by 2 bases, the J end by 0 bases, with 8 bases between. The germline V gene encodes CDR1 SGHRS and CDR2 YFSETQ.

The genes are TRBV20-1 and TRBJ1-1; 7 positions match TRBD1. The CDR3 spans 14 residues. V lost 5 bases, J lost 0 bases, and 6 bases stayed unmatched. The V gene's germline CDR1 is DFQATT and CDR2 SNEGSKA (reference sequence). Here the CDR3 reads CSAAYRGVNTEAFF. The DNA for the CDR3 is TGCAGTGCTGCCTACAGGGGAGTGAACACTGAAGCTTTCTTT.

This clonotype was found a few times. This sequence joins TRBV7-2 and TRBJ1-3; 7 bases match TRBD1. The V segment lost 2 bases and the J segment 3 bases; nucleotides outside the gene matches: 7. The germline gives CDR1 SGHTA, CDR2 FQGNSA. This CDR3 comprises 16 residues. CDR3 DNA: TGTGCCAGCAGCTTAAGCGCAGGGGGTCATGGAAACACCATATATTTT. Its protein is CASSLSAGGHGNTIYF.

The rearrangement joins TRBV5-1 to TRBJ2-3; D could derive from TRBD1 or TRBD2 (5 bases each). Trimming removed 4 bases at V and 5 bases at J, with 17 bases between. Germline CDR1 and CDR2: SGHRS and YFSETQ. This CDR3 is 15 amino acids long. CDR3 region: CASSPIPGTGDTQYF. The DNA of the CDR3 is TGCGCCAGCAGCCCTATACCGGGGACGGGAGATACGCAGTATTTT. Variable domain in full (rest from reference TRBV5-1 and TRBJ2-3): KAGVTQTPRYLIKTRGQQVTLSCSPISGHRSVSWYQQTPGQGLQFLFEYFSETQRNKGNFPGRFSGRQFSNSRSEMNVSTLELGDSALYLCASSPIPGTGDTQYFGPGTRLTVL.

This clonotype occurred many times. V is TRBV29-1 and J is TRBJ2-3; 9 positions match TRBD2. CDR1 SQVTM and CDR2 ANQGSEA come from the germline V gene. Trimming removed 6 bases from V and 4 bases from J; junction bases left unmatched: 11. The CDR3 covers 15 residues. DNA for the CDR3: TGCAGCGTGGGGGCTAGCGGGGCGGCCCCAGATACGCAGTATTTT. This encodes CSVGASGAAPDTQYF.

This clonotype was seen a few times. The chain links TRBV7-6 to TRBJ2-7, with TRBD2 as a possible D gene (5 bases). CDR3 length: 15 residues. The V end was cut by 1 base, the J end by 0 bases, with 10 bases between. Germline CDR1 is SGHVS and CDR2 is FNYEAQ. The CDR3 protein is CASSLEPGISYEQYV. CDR3 in DNA: TGTGCCAGCAGCTTAGAGCCGGGGATCTCCTACGAGCAGTACGTC.

This clonotype appeared many times. The chain carries TRBV2 and TRBJ2-7, with 11 bases identical to TRBD2. With 6 bases clipped from V and 9 bases from J, the junction kept 10 bases outside the gene matches. This CDR3 region has 14 residues. Germline V CDR1 and CDR2: SNHLY, FYNNEI. The CDR3 DNA reads as TGTGCCAGCAGGGCTGGGACTAGCGGCCCCTCGCAGTACGTC. It specifies CASRAGTSGPSQYV.

This clonotype has only a few counts. The J gene is TRBJ1-1, the V gene TRBV5-1, with 10 bases lining up with TRBD1. Trimming cost V 3 bases and J 4 bases; bases outside gene matches: 12. The V gene's germline CDR1 is SGHRS and CDR2 YFSETQ. The CDR3 contains 17 residues. In DNA, the CDR3 is TGCGCCAGCAGCTGGGACCGTGACAGGGGGCTAAGCACTGAAGCTTTCTTT. Translated, it gives CASSWDRDRGLSTEAFF. Based on the CDR3 plus reference TRBV5-1 and TRBJ1-1, the full variable domain is KAGVTQTPRYLIKTRGQQVTLSCSPISGHRSVSWYQQTPGQGLQFLFEYFSETQRNKGNFPGRFSGRQFSNSRSEMNVSTLELGDSALYLCASSWDRDRGLSTEAFFGQGTRLTVV.

This clonotype has just a few counts. The chain carries TRBV5-4 and TRBJ1-2, with 8 nucleotides matching TRBD1. The V and J ends lost 4 bases and 8 bases, in that order; junction bases with no gene match: 7. The CDR3 is made up of 13 amino acids. CDR1 and CDR2 from the germline V gene are SGHNT and YYREEE (reference sequence). CDR3 protein: CASSPSQGAGYTF. DNA of the CDR3: TGTGCCAGCAGCCCATCCCAGGGGGCCGGCTACACCTTC. Variable domain in full (rest from reference TRBV5-4 and TRBJ1-2): ETGVTQSPTHLIKTRGQQVTLRCSSQSGHNTVSWYQQALGQGPQFIFQYYREEENGRGNFPPRFSGLQFPNYSSELNVNALELDDSALYLCASSPSQGAGYTFGSGTRLTVV.

This clonotype appeared a few times. This chain connects TRBV5-1 to TRBJ1-1; D is ambiguous. Trimming pared 2 bases from V and 8 bases from J, leaving 19 bases between. The germline gives CDR1 SGHRS, CDR2 YFSETQ. The CDR3 covers 15 residues. This CDR3 reads CASSFTAGELEEAFF. As DNA, the CDR3 is TGCGCCAGCAGCTTTACGGCCGGCGAGTTGGAGGAAGCTTTCTTT.

This clonotype came up a few times. The V call is TRBV10-1, the J call TRBJ2-3; D is unclear. V lost 0 bases to trimming and J lost 9 bases, with 7 bases between them. There are 12 residues in the CDR3. Germline assignment: CDR1 WNHNN and CDR2 SYGVQD (reference sequence). CDR3 DNA sequence: TGCGCCAGCAGTGAGTCGGGTAAAACGCAGTATTTT. Protein product: CASSESGKTQYF.